This T cell receptor beta chain stems from a study of blood T cell repertoires in COVID-19. Study-wide background: Donors in the United States, Italy and Spain gave samples during acute or convalescent COVID-19. Sources were T cells, B-cell-depleted T cells, or PBMCs; the material itself was cDNA or gDNA.

V lost 9 bases to trimming and J lost 5 bases; unmatched junction nucleotides: 4. The germline gives CDR1 MDHEN, CDR2 SYDVKM. CDR3 size: 12 residues. In the original analysis: Estimates of nucleated cell counts were drawn from the amplification of reference gene primers. Sequencing was performed with immunoSEQ multiplex PCR; in TCRdb, only in-frame clones are kept and a portion is missing. From that table come the V and J calls and clone size; the DNA was used to work out D and trimming. The data hold roughly 100,000 clones, with roughly 82% observed a single time. V and J are TRBV28 and TRBJ1-2, with 9 bases fitting TRBD1. This receptor was identified in a human donor in a cohort sampled during active COVID-19. Material for sequencing was peripheral blood. CDR3 coding DNA: TGTGCCAGTTCGGACAGGGGTTATGGCTACACCTTC. It translates to CASSDRGYGYTF.